The rows below give T cell receptor beta chains drawn from one sample of a study of cytomegalovirus exposure and HLA in healthy donors. Clones were read by immunoSEQ multiplex PCR, and TCRdb kept only the in-frame ones, dropping some. The sample has over 250,000 clones, roughly 85% seen once; the top ten hold roughly 4%. Sequenced: PBMCs. These receptors were obtained from a man aged 35 to 55 in good health and CMV-seropositive. Each CDR3 is given with its conserved first and last residue. Each record gives: D gene, clone size, J gene, V gene, CDR3 protein, CDR3 DNA. A D gene is named only where the DNA matches it firmly. Part of the rows lack a size; the others show once, few, many or a class for expanded clones.

TRBD2	.	TRBJ2-1	TRBV11-3	CASSLVTGGFDNEQFF	TGTGCCAGCAGCTTAGTCACGGGAGGGTTCGATAATGAGCAGTTCTTC
.	.	TRBJ1-3	TRBV28	CASSLVTSGNTIYF	TGTGCCAGCAGTTTAGTCACTTCTGGAAACACCATATATTTT
.	once	TRBJ2-1	TRBV9	CASSLDGRAGAADEQFF	TGTGCCAGCAGCCTTGACGGACGGGCGGGGGCTGCGGATGAGCAGTTCTTC
TRBD2	.	TRBJ2-5	TRBV27	CASSTPGLAGVLETQYF	TGTGCCAGCAGTACCCCGGGACTAGCGGGAGTTCTGGAGACCCAGTACTTC
TRBD2	.	TRBJ2-2	TRBV7-9	CASSLGLAVRDAGELFF	TGTGCCAGCAGCTTAGGACTAGCAGTCCGGGATGCCGGGGAGCTGTTTTTT
.	.	TRBJ2-2	TRBV29-1	CSVVPSTGELFF	TGCAGCGTCGTCCCGTCCACCGGGGAGCTGTTTTTT
TRBD1	.	TRBJ1-2	TRBV28	CASRHGTGSYGYTF	TGTGCCAGCAGGCACGGGACAGGGTCATATGGCTACACCTTC
TRBD1	.	TRBJ1-4	TRBV5-6	CASSPGTAPNEKLFF	TGTGCCAGCAGCCCTGGGACAGCACCAAATGAAAAACTGTTTTTT
.	few	TRBJ1-1	TRBV7-2	CASTFIGVNTEAFF	TGTGCCAGCACCTTTATAGGGGTGAACACTGAAGCTTTCTTT
TRBD1	.	TRBJ2-2	TRBV9	CASSLSGTGLTNTGELFF	TGTGCCAGCAGTCTTTCCGGGACAGGGCTAACGAACACCGGGGAGCTGTTTTTT
TRBD1	once	TRBJ1-5	TRBV7-2	CASSQLGQVGQPQHF	TGTGCCAGCAGCCAGCTAGGACAGGTGGGTCAGCCCCAGCATTTT
TRBD2	.	TRBJ2-3	TRBV7-3	CASSRAGGPDSDTQYF	TGTGCCAGCAGCAGGGCGGGAGGGCCGGATTCAGATACGCAGTATTTT
TRBD2	few	TRBJ2-1	TRBV2	CASTSPLTSDEQFF	TGTGCCAGCACCTCCCCTCTGACTAGCGATGAGCAGTTCTTC
TRBD1	.	TRBJ2-7	TRBV19	CASSIRTGVNEQYF	TGTGCCAGTAGTATCAGGACAGGGGTGAACGAGCAGTACTTC
TRBD1	.	TRBJ1-1	TRBV7-2	CAGGQANTEAFF	TGTGCCGGGGGACAGGCTAACACTGAAGCTTTCTTT
.	.	TRBJ1-2	TRBV6-1	CASSETGSYGYTF	TGTGCCAGCAGTGAGACAGGTTCTTATGGCTACACCTTC
TRBD2	.	TRBJ2-7	TRBV18	CASSPTGGRSYEQYF	TGTGCCAGCTCACCAACGGGGGGTCGCTCCTACGAGCAGTACTTC
TRBD1	.	TRBJ1-4	TRBV30	CAWSPGQGLGKLFF	TGTGCCTGGAGCCCGGGACAGGGGTTAGGAAAACTGTTTTTT
.	.	TRBJ2-1	TRBV28	CASSLATRNNEQFF	TGTGCCAGCAGTTTGGCGACTAGGAACAATGAGCAGTTCTTC
TRBD1	once	TRBJ1-5	TRBV19	CASTPDRGQNQPQHF	TGTGCCAGTACCCCGGACAGGGGGCAAAATCAGCCCCAGCATTTT
.	.	TRBJ2-3	TRBV29-1	CSVVADTQYF	TGCAGCGTTGTAGCAGATACGCAGTATTTT
.	.	TRBJ2-7	TRBV2	CAGLARYEQYF	TGCGCGGGGCTAGCGAGGTACGAGCAGTACTTC
TRBD1	.	TRBJ2-2	TRBV7-3	CASSLGQGMNTGELFF	TGTGCCAGCAGCCTGGGACAGGGCATGAACACCGGGGAGCTGTTTTTT
.	.	TRBJ2-2	TRBV4-3	CASSHGGGETGELFF	TGCGCCAGCAGCCACGGGGGTGGGGAGACCGGGGAGCTGTTTTTT
TRBD1	.	TRBJ2-7	TRBV19	CATNAWGQADEQYF	TGTGCCACCAACGCCTGGGGACAGGCAGACGAGCAGTACTTC
.	once	TRBJ1-5	TRBV6-6	CASTLQGVQPQHF	TGTGCCAGCACCCTACAGGGTGTCCAGCCCCAGCATTTT
.	.	TRBJ2-3	TRBV19	CASISSTDTQYF	TGTGCCAGTATCTCTAGCACAGATACGCAGTATTTT
.	.	TRBJ2-1	TRBV19	CASSTRGGSYNEQFF	TGTGCCAGTAGTACCAGAGGGGGCTCCTACAATGAGCAGTTCTTC
TRBD2	.	TRBJ2-3	TRBV5-1	CASSLPWASGTDTQYF	TGCGCCAGCAGCTTGCCCTGGGCTAGCGGGACCGATACGCAGTATTTT
.	.	TRBJ2-2	TRBV5-1	CASSLRDIPGTGELFF	TGCGCCAGCAGCTTACGGGACATTCCTGGGACCGGGGAGCTGTTTTTT
.	.	TRBJ2-5	TRBV2	CATRSERRPETQYF	TGTGCCACCCGATCTGAGCGGAGACCGGAGACCCAGTACTTC
.	.	TRBJ2-7	TRBV6-6	CASSYGAGYEQYF	TGTGCCAGCAGTTACGGGGCAGGCTACGAGCAGTATTTC
.	.	TRBJ2-1	TRBV19	CASSIGELVFDNEQFF	TGTGCCAGTAGTATAGGGGAACTAGTATTCGACAATGAGCAGTTCTTC
.	.	TRBJ2-2	TRBV2	CASSGRETGELFF	TGTGCCAGCAGTGGAAGGGAGACCGGGGAGCTGTTTTTT
TRBD2	.	TRBJ2-1	TRBV7-3	CASSLTPSGSSGRDEQFF	TGTGCCAGCAGCTTAACTCCGTCAGGGTCTAGCGGGAGGGATGAGCAGTTCTTC
TRBD1	few	TRBJ1-1	TRBV5-6	CASSAPGTGGSEAFF	TGTGCCAGCAGCGCGCCCGGGACAGGGGGCTCTGAAGCTTTCTTT
.	.	TRBJ2-7	TRBV20-1	CSALSREQYF	TGCAGTGCCCTATCGAGGGAGCAGTACTTC
TRBD1	.	TRBJ1-1	TRBV14	CASSPRTGGSTEAFF	TGTGCCAGCAGCCCCAGGACAGGGGGTAGCACTGAAGCTTTCTTT
TRBD1	.	TRBJ2-5	TRBV11-3	CASSLPRDRQETQYF	TGTGCCAGCAGCTTACCCCGGGACAGACAAGAGACCCAGTACTTC
.	once	TRBJ2-1	TRBV7-9	CASSRSSIPLYNEQFF	TGTGCCAGCAGCCGCTCTAGCATCCCCCTCTACAATGAGCAGTTCTTC
TRBD2	few	TRBJ2-2	TRBV7-6	CASSLERAGGTGELFF	TGTGCCAGCAGCTTAGAGCGGGCGGGAGGCACCGGGGAGCTGTTTTTT
.	.	TRBJ2-7	TRBV6-6	CASSPPGSYEQYF	TGTGCCAGCAGCCCACCGGGGTCCTACGAGCAGTACTTC
TRBD2	few	TRBJ2-1	TRBV27	CASSSYPTSGRYNEQFF	TGTGCCAGCAGTTCGTACCCGACTAGCGGGAGGTACAATGAGCAGTTCTTC
TRBD1	.	TRBJ1-1	TRBV27	CASSFRTGPTEAFF	TGTGCCAGCAGTTTTCGGACAGGGCCCACTGAAGCTTTCTTT
TRBD2	.	TRBJ2-5	TRBV6-5	CASSYSGGRVQETQYF	TGTGCCAGCAGTTACTCCGGCGGGAGGGTGCAAGAGACCCAGTACTTC
.	.	TRBJ2-7	TRBV7-2	CASSLNHEQYF	TGTGCCAGCAGCTTAAACCACGAGCAGTACTTC
TRBD1	.	TRBJ1-1	TRBV7-9	CSSGGQGNTEAFF	TGTTCCAGCGGGGGACAGGGGAACACTGAAGCTTTCTTT
TRBD2	.	TRBJ2-7	TRBV27	CASRFQGLAGEQYF	TGTGCCAGCAGGTTCCAAGGACTAGCAGGGGAGCAGTACTTC
TRBD1	.	TRBJ1-1	TRBV18	CASSPWTGGWTEAFF	TGTGCCAGCTCACCCTGGACAGGGGGATGGACTGAAGCTTTCTTT
.	once	TRBJ1-3	TRBV18	CASSPYSGPSSGNTIYF	TGTGCCAGCTCACCATATTCAGGCCCAAGCTCTGGAAACACCATATATTTT
.	once	TRBJ1-2	TRBV28	CASSRQNYGYTF	TGTGCCAGCAGTCGACAGAACTATGGCTACACCTTC
TRBD1	.	TRBJ2-6	TRBV14	CASGDRRDHSGANVLTF	TGTGCCAGCGGGGACAGGAGGGATCACTCTGGGGCCAACGTCCTGACTTTC
.	.	TRBJ1-1	TRBV4-2	CASSQDLQGNTEAFF	TGTGCCAGCAGCCAAGACCTACAGGGGAACACTGAAGCTTTCTTT
.	.	TRBJ2-7	TRBV2	CASRLQGEQYF	TGTGCCAGCAGACTACAGGGCGAGCAGTACTTC
.	once	TRBJ2-7	TRBV18	CASSPGETVPLQYF	TGTGCCAGCTCACCAGGAGAGACAGTTCCCCTTCAGTACTTC